The 32 T cell receptor beta chains given below trace back to one sample, sequenced in a study of cytotoxic CD8 clonotypes in ibrutinib-treated CLL. Generated by immunoSEQ multiplex PCR, the TCRdb table keeps only in-frame clones and is missing some. Of 110,000 to 150,000 clones in the sample, 75% to 85% were seen once. The sequencing here drew on PBMCs, taken after 12 months of ibrutinib treatment. The receptors originated from a human donor with chronic lymphocytic leukemia.

The chain has TRBV6-1 and TRBJ1-4; D gene uncertain. The V and J ends lost 3 bases and 7 bases respectively, with 3 bases between them. Per the germline V gene, CDR1 is MNHNS and CDR2 is SASEGT. The CDR3 is 11 amino acids. The CDR3 bases are TGTGCCAGCAGTGATTTTGAAAAACTGTTTTTT. Encoded protein: CASSDFEKLFF.

V and J are TRBV4-1 and TRBJ2-2, with a tentative D call TRBD1 (6 bases). V was clipped by 2 bases and J by 4 bases, with 14 bases between them. Germline V gene sequence: CDR1 MGHRA, CDR2 YSYEKL. This CDR3 has 16 residues. The CDR3 DNA reads TGCGCCAGCAGCCAATCAGGGGCGCAGGTCACCGGGGAGCTGTTTTTT. Translating gives CASSQSGAQVTGELFF.

This chain links TRBV7-9 with TRBJ2-2; D not resolved. There are 14 residues in the CDR3. Germline V lookup: CDR1 SEHNR, CDR2 FQNEAQ (reference sequence). The ends were cut back, 0 bases at V and 6 bases at J, with 8 bases in the middle. CDR3: CASSLAEHAGELFF. The CDR3 DNA is TGTGCCAGCAGCTTAGCGGAGCACGCCGGGGAGCTGTTTTTT.

This chain joins TRBV11-3 and TRBJ2-3; perhaps TRBD1 as D (5 bases). Per germline, CDR1 SGHNT and CDR2 YENEEA. The CDR3 covers 13 residues. V gave up 5 bases and J gave up 3 bases, with 9 bases separating them. DNA for the CDR3: TGTGCCAGCAGCGGCGGACAAACAGATACGCAGTATTTT. Amino acids: CASSGGQTDTQYF.

J is TRBJ2-2 and V is TRBV6-6; TRBD1 is a possible D gene (5 bases). The CDR3 contains 15 residues. Looked up from germline, CDR1 is MNHNY and CDR2 is SVGAGI (reference sequence). The V gene lost 6 bases and the J gene lost 1 base, with 12 bases spanning the gap. The CDR3 DNA reads TGTGCCAGCAGGTCAGGGATCATGAACACCGGGGAGCTGTTTTTT. Translation: CASRSGIMNTGELFF.

The chain couples TRBV4-3 to TRBJ1-1; D is uncertain. Germline CDR1 reads LGHNA; CDR2 reads YSLEER. The CDR3 extends over 16 amino acids. With 0 bases removed from V and 0 bases from J, the gap between germline ends came to 11 bases. The CDR3 DNA follows: TGCGCCAGCAGCCAAGATAGGGTCAGCGTGAACACTGAAGCTTTCTTT. Protein product: CASSQDRVSVNTEAFF.

The V gene is TRBV6-6, the J gene TRBJ2-7, with 8 bases lining up with TRBD2. Trimming took 1 base from V and 5 from J; bases not matched to a gene: 7. This CDR3 is built from 15 residues. CDR1 is MNHNY and CDR2 is SVGAGI in the germline V gene (reference sequence). The CDR3 region has the DNA TGTGCCAGCAGTTACTTCCCTAGCGGGTTAAACGAGCAGTACTTC. Translating it yields CASSYFPSGLNEQYF.

This rearrangement joins TRBV7-3 to TRBJ2-1, with D unclear. This CDR3 region has 15 residues. The V end lost 5 bases, the J end lost 8 bases, and 19 bases lay between the germline ends. The V gene's germline CDR1 is SGHTA and CDR2 FQGTGA. The DNA for the CDR3 is TGTGCCAGCAGCCTCGGGCCTTATCTTGGCGATGAGCAGTTCTTC. It yields the protein CASSLGPYLGDEQFF.

The rearrangement uses TRBV19 and TRBJ1-5, with 10 bases lining up with TRBD1. Germline CDR1 is LNHDA and CDR2 is SQIVND (reference sequence). Germline trimming cut 5 bases from V and 2 bases from J; bases unmatched to any gene: 3. This CDR3 has 15 amino acids. The CDR3 spells CASSSGQGGNQPQHF. CDR3 nucleotide sequence: TGTGCCAGTAGTTCAGGACAGGGGGGCAATCAGCCCCAGCATTTT.

Turning to this clone: Other DNA sequences in this sample translate to the same CDR3. J is TRBJ2-1 and V is TRBV15; weak D call: TRBD2 (5 bases). The length of the CDR3 is 15 residues. Germline V CDR1 and CDR2: LNHNV, YYDKDF (reference sequence). V was trimmed by 1 base and J by 0 bases, leaving 7 bases between them. CDR3 protein: CATSRGRDSYNEQFF. The CDR3, as DNA: TGTGCCACCAGCAGAGGTCGGGACTCCTACAATGAGCAGTTCTTC.

The CDR3 DNA reads TGTGCCAGTGAGGACAGGGTGTTTGGAAACACCATATATTTT. It codes for CASEDRVFGNTIYF. This chain joins TRBV19 and TRBJ1-3; 8 positions agree with TRBD1. CDR3 length: 14 residues. From germline, CDR1 is LNHDA and CDR2 SQIVND (reference sequence). The J segment lost 3 bases and the V segment lost 8 bases, leaving 6 bases of the junction unmatched.

The CDR3 protein is CASSLMAGGATDTQYF. The CDR3 DNA reads TGTGCCAGCAGCTTAATGGCGGGAGGTGCCACAGATACGCAGTATTTT. The rearrangement uses TRBV7-2 and TRBJ2-3; 8 bases agree with TRBD2. The CDR3 contains 16 residues. Germline CDR1 is SGHTA and CDR2 is FQGNSA. Losses at the gene ends were 2 bases for V and 2 bases for J; bases not matched to a gene: 6.

This chain uses TRBV5-1 with TRBJ2-5; perhaps TRBD2 as D (7 bases). The V end lost 4 bases, the J end lost 3 bases, and 16 bases lay between the germline ends. Germline-derived CDR1 and CDR2 are SGHRS and YFSETQ. The CDR3 sequence is 15 residues long. CDR3 residues: CASSPGGGSEETQYF. The CDR3 nucleotides read TGCGCCAGCAGCCCCGGGGGCGGGAGTGAAGAGACCCAGTACTTC.

This sequence joins TRBV6-6 and TRBJ1-1; 9 bases match TRBD1. The germline V gene has CDR1 MNHNY and CDR2 SVGAGI (reference sequence). This CDR3 is built from 15 residues. Unmatched junction bases numbered 7, after V lost 2 bases and J lost 6 bases. The CDR3 bases are TGTGCCAGCAGTTACGAGGGACAGGGAGTCGCTGAAGCTTTCTTT. Its translation: CASSYEGQGVAEAFF.

This clone was recorded once. The V call is TRBV19, the J call TRBJ2-6, with D uncertain. The V end was cut by 4 bases, the J end by 2 bases, with 12 bases between. The CDR3 has 16 amino acids. The V gene's germline CDR1 is LNHDA and CDR2 SQIVND (reference sequence). In nucleotides, the CDR3 is TGTGCCAGTAGTACCAACTTAGTCACTGGGGCCAACGTCCTGACTTTC. This sequence encodes CASSTNLVTGANVLTF.

The chain carries TRBV27 and TRBJ2-7, with 13 bases fitting TRBD2. Germline CDR1 reads MNHEY; CDR2 reads SMNVEV (reference sequence). The V gene end was trimmed by 7 bases and the J gene end by 4 bases; junction bases not matched to a gene: 4. The CDR3 is 14 residues long. In DNA, the CDR3 is TGTGCCAGCACAACTAGCGGGAGGGCTTACGAGCAGTACTTC. It specifies CASTTSGRAYEQYF.

The CDR3, as DNA: TGCGCCAGCAGCCAAAGGCATCCGGGACTAGCGGGAGACAATGAGCAGTTCTTC. It encodes CASSQRHPGLAGDNEQFF. This chain links TRBV4-3 with TRBJ2-1; TRBD2 matches at 14 bases. The CDR3 extends over 18 amino acids. After removal of 2 bases from V and 5 bases from J, the junction contained 8 bases not matched to a gene. The germline gives CDR1 LGHNA, CDR2 YSLEER.

The genes are TRBV9 and TRBJ2-5; TRBD2 might be the D (5 bases). The CDR3 has 14 residues. Germline-derived CDR1 and CDR2 are SGDLS and YYNGEE. V lost 5 bases and J 1 base, leaving 12 bases between the germline ends. CDR3 loop: CASSPTDFQETQYF. CDR3 nucleotides: TGTGCCAGCAGTCCGACGGACTTCCAAGAGACCCAGTACTTC.

V gene TRBV5-1 combines with J gene TRBJ2-3; D ambiguous. This CDR3 region has 14 residues. Trimming pared 4 bases from V and 2 bases from J, leaving 11 bases between. Germline V gene sequence: CDR1 SGHRS, CDR2 YFSETQ. The CDR3 is CASSPQTNTDTQYF. In DNA form, the CDR3 reads TGCGCCAGCAGCCCCCAGACAAACACAGATACGCAGTATTTT.

The V gene is TRBV7-2, the J gene TRBJ2-7; weak D call: TRBD2 (7 bases). The CDR3 has 16 residues. Trimming took 4 bases from V and 0 from J, leaving 16 bases between them. Per the germline V gene, CDR1 is SGHTA and CDR2 is FQGNSA. CDR3 sequence: CASSWGRERLSYEQYF. CDR3 DNA sequence: TGTGCCAGCAGCTGGGGGCGGGAGCGCCTCTCCTACGAGCAGTACTTC.

A note on this clone: One end of the junction is discordant with germline, which a read error may explain. CDR3 in DNA: TGTGCCAGCAGCTTTGGAACCTATGGCTACACCTTC. Residues: CASSFGTYGYTF. This chain uses TRBV5-3 with TRBJ1-2; the D is unclear. TRBV5-3 is known as an ORF, though its function is uncertain. The CDR3 is 12 residues long.

The chain uses TRBV27 and TRBJ1-2; D is possibly TRBD1 (5 bases). The CDR3 is 13 amino acids. Deletions cut 9 bases from V and 6 bases from J, with 17 bases between. Germline assignment: CDR1 MNHEY and CDR2 SMNVEV (reference sequence). The CDR3 region is CASAGTSFHGYTF. The CDR3 DNA reads TGTGCCAGTGCCGGGACCAGTTTCCATGGCTACACCTTC.

Note on this clone: The same CDR3 can be traced to other DNA sequences in this sample. V gene TRBV18 combines with J gene TRBJ1-1; D is perhaps TRBD1 (6 bases). Trimming removed 0 bases at V and 1 base at J, with 9 bases between. Germline assignment: CDR1 KGHSH and CDR2 LQKENI. The CDR3 spans 15 residues. As DNA, the CDR3 is TGTGCCAGCTCACCACCGCAGGGGTCGAACACTGAAGCTTTCTTT. Its protein product is CASSPPQGSNTEAFF.

The chain joins TRBV7-2 to TRBJ2-7; no definite D call. The CDR3 length is 13 residues. Germline assignment: CDR1 SGHTA and CDR2 FQGNSA. Deletions cut 4 bases from V and 4 bases from J, with 11 bases between. The CDR3 region is CASSYRSGYEQYF. For the CDR3, the DNA is TGTGCCAGCAGCTACCGGTCGGGTTACGAGCAGTACTTC.

The chain carries TRBV6-1 and TRBJ2-7; D gene uncertain. V shed 2 bases and J shed 2 bases, with 10 bases lying between them. The CDR3 contains 14 residues. Germline values: CDR1 MNHNS, CDR2 SASEGT. The CDR3 reads CASSERVVPYEQYF. The DNA for the CDR3 is TGTGCCAGCAGTGAAAGGGTAGTACCCTACGAGCAGTACTTC.

This chain joins TRBV7-2 and TRBJ2-1; no firm D call. The CDR3 runs 14 residues. Trimming left V 5 bases short and J 5 bases short, with 13 bases between. Germline CDR1 reads SGHTA; CDR2 reads FQGNSA. The chain's CDR3 is CASSRESVDNEQFF. CDR3 DNA sequence: TGTGCCAGCAGCCGTGAGTCAGTCGACAATGAGCAGTTCTTC.

This chain connects TRBV4-1 to TRBJ2-7; D remains unclear. The CDR3 is made up of 16 amino acids. V gave up 4 bases and J gave up 3 bases, with 19 bases separating them. Germline CDR1 is MGHRA and CDR2 is YSYEKL. The CDR3 nucleotides read TGCGCCAGCAGCCCCACGTCCGGGCGTACGATCTACGAGCAGTACTTC. Protein: CASSPTSGRTIYEQYF.

The chain links TRBV30 to TRBJ2-7; a possible D gene is TRBD2 (6 bases). There are 13 residues in the CDR3. In germline, CDR1 is GTSNPN, CDR2 SVGIG (reference sequence). V was pared by 3 bases and J by 10 bases, with 19 bases between. The CDR3 region is CAWRHLARRGQYF. Written as DNA, the CDR3 is TGTGCCTGGAGGCATCTGGCCCGGAGGGGCCAGTACTTC.

The chain combines TRBV6-5 with TRBJ2-5; D may be TRBD2 (5 bases). V was clipped by 6 bases and J by 5 bases, with 10 bases between them. This CDR3 has 12 residues. In germline, CDR1 is MNHEY, CDR2 SVGAGI. DNA for the CDR3: TGTGCCAGCAGATCGGAGGCGGAGACCCAGTACTTC. Residues: CASRSEAETQYF.

This rearrangement joins TRBV19 to TRBJ1-5; 7 bases line up with TRBD1. Germline CDR1 LNHDA, CDR2 SQIVND (reference sequence). The CDR3 consists of 16 residues. Germline trimming cut 4 bases from V and 3 bases from J; bases unmatched to any gene: 9. In DNA form, the CDR3 reads TGTGCCAGTAGTACCTCTCTCGGGACAGCCAATCAGCCCCAGCATTTT. Residues: CASSTSLGTANQPQHF.

The chain has TRBV6-4 and TRBJ2-7; D call uncertain. The CDR3 loop spans 15 amino acids. The V end lost 3 bases, the J end lost 0 bases, and 12 bases lay between the germline ends. CDR1 is MRHNA, CDR2 SNTAGT, per germline. In DNA form, the CDR3 reads TGTGCCAGCAGTGAAGAGGTTGCTAGCTCCTACGAGCAGTACTTC. Translating it yields CASSEEVASSYEQYF.

The chain couples TRBV2 to TRBJ2-2; 8 positions match TRBD2. The germline V gene has CDR1 SNHLY and CDR2 FYNNEI. Trimming at V came to 11 bases and at J to 6 bases, leaving 11 bases not matched to a gene. The length of the CDR3 is 14 residues. The DNA for the CDR3 is TGTGCCTGCGGGGTAGCGGGATCTTCCGGGGAGCTGTTTTTT. Protein product: CACGVAGSSGELFF.